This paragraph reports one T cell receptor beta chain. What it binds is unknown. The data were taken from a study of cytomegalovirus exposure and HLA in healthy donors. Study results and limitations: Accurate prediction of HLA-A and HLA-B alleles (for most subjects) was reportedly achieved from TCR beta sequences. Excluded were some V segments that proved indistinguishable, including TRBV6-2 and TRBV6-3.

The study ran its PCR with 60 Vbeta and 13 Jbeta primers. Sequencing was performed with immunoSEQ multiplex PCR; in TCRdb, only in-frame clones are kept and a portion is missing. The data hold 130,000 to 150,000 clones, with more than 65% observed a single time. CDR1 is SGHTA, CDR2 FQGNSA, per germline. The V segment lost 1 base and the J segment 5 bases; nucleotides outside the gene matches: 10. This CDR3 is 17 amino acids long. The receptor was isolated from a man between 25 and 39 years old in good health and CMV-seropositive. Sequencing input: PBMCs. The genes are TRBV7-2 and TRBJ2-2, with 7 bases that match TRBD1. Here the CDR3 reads CASSLVRQGGWTGELFF. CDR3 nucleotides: TGTGCCAGCAGCTTAGTGAGACAGGGTGGATGGACCGGGGAGCTGTTTTTT. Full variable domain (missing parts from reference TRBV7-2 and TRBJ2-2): GAGVSQSPSNKVTEKGKDVELRCDPISGHTALYWYRQSLGQGLEFLIYFQGNSAPDKSGLPSDRFSAERTGGSVSTLTIQRTQQEDSAVYLCASSLVRQGGWTGELFFGEGSRLTVL.